This T cell receptor (beta chain) was identified during a study of T cell responses to AZD1222 COVID-19 vaccine. Findings and limits, study-wide: Baseline testing showed seropositivity in only a handful of AZD1222 recipients. Repertoire sampling happened only post peak T cell response. Donors were largely white British and mainly female; clonal diversity was possibly underestimated. Unmutated variant regions are reportedly targeted by nearly half of spike-specific TCRs.

CDR1 and CDR2 from the germline V gene are LNHDA and SQIVND (reference sequence). This CDR3 is 15 amino acids long. V dropped 7 bases and J dropped 4 bases, with 18 bases sitting between them. This clone came up once. As yet, its antigen is unknown. Some clones are missing from TCRdb's copy, which holds only in-frame ones; the method was immunoSEQ multiplex PCR. The sample yields 130,000 or so clones, roughly nine tenths seen once. Source: peripheral blood, taken 28 days after the second dose of the MenACWY control vaccine. This clonotype was sampled from an adult who received the MenACWY meningococcal vaccine as a control. This chain connects TRBV19 to TRBJ2-3; D unresolved. This CDR3 reads CASTLGTMGPDTQYF. CDR3 coding DNA: TGTGCCAGTACCCTGGGTACCATGGGCCCAGATACGCAGTATTTT.